This T cell receptor (beta chain) was found in a study of shared clonotypes between healthy human individuals. The run depth of the assay was deep. Assay: immunoSEQ multiplex PCR; the TCRdb copy retains only in-frame clones and omits some. The sample lists about 480,000 clones, almost 80% seen once, with approximately 12% in the top ten. The CDR3 has 11 residues. V was trimmed by 2 bases and J by 7 bases, leaving 6 bases between them. CDR1 is DFQATT and CDR2 is SNEGSKA in the germline V gene (reference sequence). Around 90 million PBMCs supplied genomic DNA for unsorted samples. The TCR comes from a woman in her thirties or forties in good health. Some clones in this sample may be carry-over from other donors' samples. Sequencing was done on a sample of PBMCs. The genes are TRBV20-1 and TRBJ2-1; D is undetermined. CDR3 in DNA: TGCAGTGCTAGACAGGTGAATGAGCAGTTCTTC. It is translated as CSARQVNEQFF.